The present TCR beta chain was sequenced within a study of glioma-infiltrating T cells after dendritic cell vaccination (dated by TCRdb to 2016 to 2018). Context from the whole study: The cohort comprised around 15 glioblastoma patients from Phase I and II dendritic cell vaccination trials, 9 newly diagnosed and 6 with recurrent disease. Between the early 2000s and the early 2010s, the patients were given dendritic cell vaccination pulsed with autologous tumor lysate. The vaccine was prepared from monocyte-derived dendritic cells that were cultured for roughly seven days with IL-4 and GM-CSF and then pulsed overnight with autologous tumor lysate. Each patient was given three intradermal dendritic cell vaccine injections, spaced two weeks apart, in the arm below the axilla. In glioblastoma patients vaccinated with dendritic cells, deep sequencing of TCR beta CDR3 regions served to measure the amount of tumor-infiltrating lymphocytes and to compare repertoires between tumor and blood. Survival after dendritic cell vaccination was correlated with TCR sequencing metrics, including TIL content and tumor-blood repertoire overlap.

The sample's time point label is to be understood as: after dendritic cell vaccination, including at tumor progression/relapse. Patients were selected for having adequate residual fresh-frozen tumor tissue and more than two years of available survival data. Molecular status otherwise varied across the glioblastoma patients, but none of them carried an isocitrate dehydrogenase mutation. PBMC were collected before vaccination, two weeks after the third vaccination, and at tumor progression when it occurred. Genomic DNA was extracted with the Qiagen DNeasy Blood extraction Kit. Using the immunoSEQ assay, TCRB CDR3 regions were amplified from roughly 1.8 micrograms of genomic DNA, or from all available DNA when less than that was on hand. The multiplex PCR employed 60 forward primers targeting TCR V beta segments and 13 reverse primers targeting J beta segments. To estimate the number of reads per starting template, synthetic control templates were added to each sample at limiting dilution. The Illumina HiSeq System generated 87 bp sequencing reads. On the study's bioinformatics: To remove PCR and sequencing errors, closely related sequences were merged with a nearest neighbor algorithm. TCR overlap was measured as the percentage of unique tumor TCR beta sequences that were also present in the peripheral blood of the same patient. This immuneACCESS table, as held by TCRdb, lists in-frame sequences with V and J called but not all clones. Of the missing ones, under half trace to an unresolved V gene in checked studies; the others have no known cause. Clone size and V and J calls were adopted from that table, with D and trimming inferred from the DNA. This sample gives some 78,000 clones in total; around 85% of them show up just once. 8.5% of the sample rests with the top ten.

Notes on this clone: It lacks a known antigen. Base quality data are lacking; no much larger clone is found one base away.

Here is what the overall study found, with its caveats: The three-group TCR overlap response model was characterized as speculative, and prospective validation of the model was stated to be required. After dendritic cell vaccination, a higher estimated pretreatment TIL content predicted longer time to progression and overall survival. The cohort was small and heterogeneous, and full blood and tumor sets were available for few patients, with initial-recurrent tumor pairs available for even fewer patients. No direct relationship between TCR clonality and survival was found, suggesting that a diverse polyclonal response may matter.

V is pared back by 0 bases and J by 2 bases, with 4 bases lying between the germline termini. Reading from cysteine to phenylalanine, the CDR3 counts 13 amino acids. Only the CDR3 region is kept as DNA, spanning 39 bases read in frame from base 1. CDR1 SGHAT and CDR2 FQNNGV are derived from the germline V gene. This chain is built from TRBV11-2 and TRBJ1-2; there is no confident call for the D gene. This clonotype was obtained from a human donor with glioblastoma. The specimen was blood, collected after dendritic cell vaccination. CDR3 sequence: CASSLDLNYGYTF. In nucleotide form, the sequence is TGTGCCAGCAGCTTAGACCTGAACTATGGCTACACCTTC.